The 6 T cell receptor beta chains below all came from one sample that was sequenced in a study of metastatic and nonmetastatic thyroid tumors. Until they underwent thyroid surgery, no patient had received any treatment. From the PCR reads, TCRdb re-called clones with MiXCR. The sample has 9,500 to 15,000 clones, around 30% seen once. Material: tumor tissue. These receptors all come from a female donor with papillary thyroid cancer or a benign thyroid nodule (not recorded which). Some clones in this sample may be carry-over from other donors' samples.

This clone was observed many times. V usage is TRBV19 and J usage is TRBJ2-7; 8 nucleotides match TRBD2. V was pared by 0 bases and J by 6 bases, with 4 bases of the junction left unmatched. This CDR3 contains 14 residues. Germline V gene lookup returns CDR1 LNHDA and CDR2 SQIVND (reference sequence). The CDR3 reads CASSIDVGRGEQYF. For the CDR3, the DNA is TGTGCCAGTAGTATAGATGTCGGGAGGGGCGAGCAGTACTTC. Combining the CDR3 with reference TRBV19 and TRBJ2-7 gives the whole variable domain DGGITQSPKYLFRKEGQNVTLSCEQNLNHDAMYWYRQDPGQGLRLIYYSQIVNDFQKGDIAEGYSVSREKKESFPLTVTSAQKNPTAFYLCASSIDVGRGEQYFGPGTRLTVT.

The rearrangement uses TRBV3-1 and TRBJ2-1; 13 nucleotides line up with TRBD2. Germline CDR1 and CDR2: LGHDT and YNNKEL (reference sequence). J gave up 7 bases and V 2 bases, and 8 bases lay outside the gene matches. The CDR3 length is 17 residues. The DNA of the CDR3 is TGTGCCAGCAGCCAATCAACCCGGACTAGCGGGGGAAATGAGCAGTTCTTC. Its protein product is CASSQSTRTSGGNEQFF.

Points on this clone: Its ends do not fully match the called genes, so a read error is possible. V usage is TRBV28 and J usage is TRBJ2-6; no firm D call. Germline CDR1 reads MDHEN; CDR2 reads SYDVKM. The CDR3 has 17 residues. In nucleotides, the CDR3 is TGTGCCAGCAGCTCCACTGACGGAGTCTCTGTGGCCAACGTCCTGACTTTC. Encoded protein: CASSSTDGVSVANVLTF.

V and J are TRBV12-3 or TRBV12-4 and TRBJ2-7, with D possibly being TRBD1 (7 bases). The length of the CDR3 is 14 residues. The V gene lost 5 bases and the J gene lost 7 bases, with 18 bases spanning the gap. The CDR3 loop is CASSPLGQAGEQYF. As DNA, the CDR3 is TGTGCCAGCAGTCCTCTAGGACAGGCGGGAGAGCAGTACTTC.

This chain connects TRBV11-2 to TRBJ2-1; 14 nucleotides match TRBD2. This CDR3 region has 18 residues. The junction had 11 bases not matched to a gene; V was cut back by 1 base and J by 9 bases. Germline V lookup: CDR1 SGHAT, CDR2 FQNNGV. The CDR3 spells CASSLVGPGLAGVPEQFF. The DNA for the CDR3 is TGTGCCAGCAGCTTAGTAGGGCCGGGACTAGCGGGAGTTCCTGAGCAGTTCTTC.

This clone was picked up a small number of times. This rearrangement joins TRBV28 to TRBJ1-5; no firm D call. The CDR3 runs to 15 residues. The V and J ends lost 1 base and 6 bases respectively, with 13 bases between them. From germline, CDR1 is MDHEN and CDR2 SYDVKM. CDR3 protein: CASSLSLRLSQPQHF. The CDR3 DNA follows: TGTGCCAGCAGTTTATCCCTCAGACTATCTCAGCCCCAGCATTTT.